Each of the 11 T cell receptor beta chains below was sequenced from the same sample in a study of regulatory T cells in long-lasting Graves disease. To make TCR beta libraries, researchers used iRepertoire HTBI primers and Arm-PCR of CDR3 regions. TCRdb re-derived calls from the multiplex PCR reads in MiXCR, one entry per CDR3 protein. Among hundreds of thousands of distinct CDR3 sequences listed, around 21% were seen once. Time point denoted: persistent/refractory GD, antithyroid drugs over 5 years with positive TRAb. Isolated PBMC RNA provided the starting material for the TCR library. Sequencing used peripheral blood mononuclear cells (PBMCs), obtained when the disease was refractory, from a patient treated with antithyroid drugs. The receptors were gathered from a female donor with Graves disease.

Many counts were recorded for this clonotype. The J gene is TRBJ1-5, the V gene TRBV24-1; the D is unclear. The germline gives CDR1 KGHDR, CDR2 SFDVKD. CDR3 size: 13 residues. V lost 9 bases and J lost 6, with 14 bases in between. The CDR3, as DNA: TGTGCCACCCAGTCCGCGGTAGGTCAGCCCCAGCATTTT. Amino acid sequence: CATQSAVGQPQHF.

In its sample, this clonotype was seen a few times. The CDR3 bases are TGTGCCAGCTCACCCACCAACATCCAGGGGGCGCTTGGCTACACCTTC. It translates to CASSPTNIQGALGYTF. This chain links TRBV18 with TRBJ1-2; 8 bases line up with TRBD1. Germline CDR1 reads KGHSH; CDR2 reads LQKENI. Losses at the gene ends were 3 bases for V and 7 bases for J; bases not matched to a gene: 13. This CDR3 has 16 amino acids.

This sequence joins TRBV18 and TRBJ1-5; D unclear. The CDR3 sequence is 17 residues long. Germline V lookup: CDR1 KGHSH, CDR2 LQKENI. Trimming removed 3 bases at V and 3 bases at J, with 18 bases between. This CDR3 is CASSPEVRSPLNQPQHF. CDR3 DNA: TGTGCCAGCTCACCGGAGGTGCGGTCTCCCCTCAATCAGCCCCAGCATTTT.

This clonotype was seen at least ten times. This chain connects TRBV19 to TRBJ1-1; D remains ambiguous. V was clipped by 2 bases and J by 5 bases, with 9 bases between them. The CDR3 extends over 13 amino acids. Germline CDR1 LNHDA, CDR2 SQIVND (reference sequence). The CDR3 DNA reads TGTGCCAGTAGTATATCCGCGTCGACTGAAGCTTTCTTT. This gives the protein CASSISASTEAFF. Based on the CDR3 plus reference TRBV19 and TRBJ1-1, the full variable domain is DGGITQSPKYLFRKEGQNVTLSCEQNLNHDAMYWYRQDPGQGLRLIYYSQIVNDFQKGDIAEGYSVSREKKESFPLTVTSAQKNPTAFYLCASSISASTEAFFGQGTRLTVV.

At least ten counts were recorded for this clonotype. The chain is built from TRBV5-1 and TRBJ2-7; 7 positions match TRBD2. From germline, CDR1 is SGHRS and CDR2 YFSETQ. V gave up 3 bases and J gave up 6 bases; unmatched junction bases: 9. The CDR3 is made up of 14 amino acids. Here the CDR3 reads CASSSGLDLSEQYF. In nucleotides, the CDR3 is TGCGCCAGCAGCTCCGGACTAGATTTGTCCGAGCAGTACTTC.

There are a few counts of this clonotype. J is TRBJ2-3 and V is TRBV2, with TRBD2 as a possible D gene (6 bases). The CDR3 has 15 residues. Between the trimmed V and J ends, which lost 6 bases and 4 bases, there was a span of 17 bases. Germline loops: CDR1 SNHLY, CDR2 FYNNEI. The CDR3 here is CASRRTGSRADTQYF. The CDR3 bases are TGTGCCAGCAGGCGTACCGGGAGTAGGGCAGATACGCAGTATTTT.

The gene calls are TRBV5-1 and TRBJ2-7; TRBD2 aligns across 7 bases. Germline-derived CDR1 and CDR2 are SGHRS and YFSETQ. V gave up 0 bases and J gave up 0 bases; unmatched junction bases: 12. The CDR3 runs 18 residues. The CDR3 is CASSLGFLGGRDSYEQYF. CDR3 sequence (DNA): TGCGCCAGCAGCTTGGGATTCTTGGGAGGGCGGGACTCCTACGAGCAGTACTTC.

This chain joins TRBV6-5 and TRBJ1-2; 7 bases align to TRBD1. Per germline, CDR1 MNHEY and CDR2 SVGAGI. The CDR3 covers 18 residues. With 2 bases clipped from V and 5 bases from J, the junction kept 17 bases outside the gene matches. CDR3 residues: CASSYGHLGDRSVYGYTF. The CDR3 nucleotides read TGTGCCAGCAGTTACGGTCATCTGGGGGACAGATCAGTATATGGCTACACCTTC.

This clonotype was counted only a few times. The genes are TRBV5-6 and TRBJ2-5, with 11 bases aligning to TRBD1. The junction had 7 bases not matched to a gene; V was cut back by 4 bases and J by 5 bases. The germline CDR1 and CDR2 sequences are SGHDT and YYEEEE. CDR3 length: 15 residues. Here the CDR3 DNA reads TGTGCCAGCAGCCCCAGGGACAGGGGGGGGGAGACCCAGTACTTC. Its protein product is CASSPRDRGGETQYF.

The chain uses TRBV28 and TRBJ2-3; no clear D gene. Germline V gene lookup returns CDR1 MDHEN and CDR2 SYDVKM. The CDR3 sequence is 14 residues long. Deletions cut 3 bases from V and 4 bases from J, with 11 bases between. CDR3 loop: CASSLGRVSDTQYF. DNA of the CDR3: TGTGCCAGCAGTTTGGGTAGGGTATCAGATACGCAGTATTTT.

At least ten counts were recorded for this clonotype. The chain couples TRBV15 to TRBJ2-7; 7 positions agree with TRBD2. The V segment lost 3 bases and the J segment 4 bases; nucleotides outside the gene matches: 6. This CDR3 has 14 residues. The germline CDR1 and CDR2 sequences are LNHNV and YYDKDF (reference sequence). CDR3 amino acids: CATSRERGLYEQYF. DNA for the CDR3: TGTGCCACCAGCAGGGAAAGGGGACTATACGAGCAGTACTTC.